The 12 T cell receptor beta chains in this list originate from one sample, sequenced in a study of sequential checkpoint blockade in melanoma. Only in-frame clones appear in the TCRdb table, and some are missing; sequencing was by immunoSEQ multiplex PCR. There are some 10,000 clones in the sample; about three quarters occur only once, and 14% lies in the top ten. Treatment reported: randomized to nivolumab then ipilimumab (arm A) or the reverse (arm B). The material was CD8+ T cells sorted from blood (inferred from file names), obtained from a patient given nivolumab and ipilimumab in sequence. Source of these receptors: a human donor with melanoma.

V gene TRBV10-3 combines with J gene TRBJ2-3; 8 nucleotides line up with TRBD1. The CDR3 is 14 amino acids. J gave up 5 bases and V 7 bases, and 8 bases lay outside the gene matches. Germline V gene data show CDR1 as ENHRY and CDR2 as SYGVKD. CDR3 in DNA: TGTGCCATCACATTGGACAGGGCTAAAGATACGCAGTATTTT. Protein product: CAITLDRAKDTQYF.

The gene calls are TRBV10-3 and TRBJ1-2; 7 bases line up with TRBD1. The V and J ends lost 5 bases and 6 bases, in that order; junction bases with no gene match: 9. Germline V gene data show CDR1 as ENHRY and CDR2 as SYGVKD. The CDR3 contains 14 residues. The CDR3 bases are TGTGCCATCAGTACTCTACAGGGGTTACATGGCTACACCTTC. This gives the protein CAISTLQGLHGYTF.

The rearrangement links TRBV2 to TRBJ2-7; possible D gene TRBD2, 5 bases. Per germline, CDR1 SNHLY and CDR2 FYNNEI. V gave up 2 bases and J gave up 7 bases, with 9 bases separating them. The CDR3 length is 12 residues. This CDR3 is CASSEPREEQYV. For the CDR3, the DNA is TGTGCCAGCAGTGAACCCCGGGAAGAGCAGTACGTC.

J is TRBJ2-5 and V is TRBV13, with D unresolved. With 5 bases removed from V and 1 base from J, the gap between germline ends came to 11 bases. The CDR3 is 14 residues long. The germline V gene encodes CDR1 PRHDT and CDR2 FYEKMQ (reference sequence). The CDR3 is CASSQFEVQETQYF. CDR3 sequence (DNA): TGTGCCAGCAGCCAATTCGAGGTCCAAGAGACCCAGTACTTC.

The chain carries TRBV5-4 and TRBJ1-1; the D is unclear. Trimming took off 4 bases at V and 1 base at J, with 5 bases between the two ends. This CDR3 is 12 amino acids long. Germline V gene data show CDR1 as SGHNT and CDR2 as YYREEE (reference sequence). The CDR3 spells CASSQENTEAFF. In nucleotides, the CDR3 is TGTGCCAGCAGCCAGGAGAACACTGAAGCTTTCTTT.

This clone came up a few times. The chain uses TRBV27 and TRBJ2-5; TRBD2 is a possible D gene (6 bases). The CDR3 contains 14 residues. V lost 6 bases, J lost 4 bases, and 15 bases lay in between. The germline V gene encodes CDR1 MNHEY and CDR2 SMNVEV (reference sequence). The CDR3 loop reads CASRSGGARETQYF. As DNA, the CDR3 is TGTGCCAGCAGATCAGGCGGGGCGCGAGAGACCCAGTACTTC.

This chain joins TRBV6-1 and TRBJ2-3, with TRBD1 matching 9 bases. Looked up from germline, CDR1 is MNHNS and CDR2 is SASEGT. The CDR3 runs to 14 residues. J lost 5 bases, V lost 3 bases, and 3 bases had no gene match. The CDR3 loop reads CASSDLTGGDTQYF. Here the CDR3 DNA reads TGTGCCAGCAGTGATTTGACAGGGGGAGATACGCAGTATTTT.

The chain combines TRBV10-3 with TRBJ2-1, with 9 positions matching TRBD2. The CDR3 is 15 amino acids. The ends lost 3 bases at V and 5 bases at J; junction bases unmatched: 5. Germline V gene sequence: CDR1 ENHRY, CDR2 SYGVKD. CDR3 sequence (DNA): TGTGCCATCAGTGATCGAGCGGGAGGAAACAATGAGCAGTTCTTC. As protein: CAISDRAGGNNEQFF.

This clone was seen a single time. V usage is TRBV6-4 and J usage is TRBJ2-3; D unclear. This CDR3 has 14 amino acids. CDR1 and CDR2 (germline): MRHNA, SNTAGT. V was shortened by 3 bases and J by 1 base, with 8 bases between the two germline ends. Here the CDR3 DNA reads TGTGCCAGCAGTGAATCGAGCGGCACAGATACGCAGTATTTT. Translated, it gives CASSESSGTDTQYF.

This clone was seen more than once but under ten times. The chain recombines TRBV7-9 with TRBJ1-4; D gene ambiguous. The CDR3 is made up of 13 amino acids. Trimming left V 4 bases short and J 0 bases short, with 3 bases between. Germline V gives CDR1 SEHNR, CDR2 FQNEAQ (reference sequence). CDR3 nucleotide sequence: TGTGCCAGCAGCTATACAACTAATGAAAAACTGTTTTTT. Its protein product is CASSYTTNEKLFF.

J is TRBJ2-1 and V is TRBV30, with 8 nucleotides matching TRBD2. The germline CDR1 and CDR2 sequences are GTSNPN and SVGIG (reference sequence). Trimming cost V 0 bases and J 6 bases; bases outside gene matches: 1. This CDR3 is 13 amino acids long. CDR3: CAWSVTSGNEQFF. The CDR3 coding sequence is TGTGCCTGGAGTGTAACTAGCGGCAATGAGCAGTTCTTC.

Concerning this clone: Its ends do not fully match the called genes, so a read error is possible. V gene TRBV5-1 combines with J gene TRBJ1-5, with TRBD1 matching 7 bases. The CDR3 spans 11 residues. Germline CDR1 and CDR2: SGHRS and YFSETQ. CDR3 loop: CASSLTGESDF. CDR3 nucleotide sequence: TGCGCCAGCAGCTTAACAGGGGAGAGTGATTTT.